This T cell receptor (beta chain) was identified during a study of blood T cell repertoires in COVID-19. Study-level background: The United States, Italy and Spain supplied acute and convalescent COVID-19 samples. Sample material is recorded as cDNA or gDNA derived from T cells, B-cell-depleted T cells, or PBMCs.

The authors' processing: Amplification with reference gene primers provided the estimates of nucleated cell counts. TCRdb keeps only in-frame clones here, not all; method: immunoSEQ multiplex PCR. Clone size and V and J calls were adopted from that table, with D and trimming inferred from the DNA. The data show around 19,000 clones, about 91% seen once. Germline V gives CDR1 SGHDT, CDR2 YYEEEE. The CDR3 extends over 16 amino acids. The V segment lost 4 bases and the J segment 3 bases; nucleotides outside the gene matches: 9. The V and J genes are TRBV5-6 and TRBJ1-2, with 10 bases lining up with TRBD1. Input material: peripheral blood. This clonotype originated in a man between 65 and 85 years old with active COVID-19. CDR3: CASSPTGTGVDYGYTF. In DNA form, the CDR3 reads TGTGCCAGCAGCCCAACCGGGACAGGGGTCGACTATGGCTACACCTTC.